The following is a TCR beta chain sequence with its context. The repertoire was sequenced with immunoSEQ multiplex PCR; TCRdb's copy has only in-frame clones and lacks some. The sample yields some 350,000 clones, about 90% seen once. V was pared by 6 bases and J by 4 bases, with 19 bases between. CDR3 size: 16 residues. The V gene's germline CDR1 is SNHLY and CDR2 FYNNEI. The data originate from a study of Ad26.COV2.S vaccination and SARS-CoV-2 variants. This material consisted of peripheral blood, taken after recovery from COVID-19. The sequence was collected from a human donor who had recovered from COVID-19. The rearrangement uses TRBV2 and TRBJ2-1, with a weak D call TRBD2 (6 bases). CDR3 coding DNA: TGTGCCAGCAGGCGCTCCCGGGACTGGACTTACAATGAGCAGTTCTTC. Encoded protein: CASRRSRDWTYNEQFF.